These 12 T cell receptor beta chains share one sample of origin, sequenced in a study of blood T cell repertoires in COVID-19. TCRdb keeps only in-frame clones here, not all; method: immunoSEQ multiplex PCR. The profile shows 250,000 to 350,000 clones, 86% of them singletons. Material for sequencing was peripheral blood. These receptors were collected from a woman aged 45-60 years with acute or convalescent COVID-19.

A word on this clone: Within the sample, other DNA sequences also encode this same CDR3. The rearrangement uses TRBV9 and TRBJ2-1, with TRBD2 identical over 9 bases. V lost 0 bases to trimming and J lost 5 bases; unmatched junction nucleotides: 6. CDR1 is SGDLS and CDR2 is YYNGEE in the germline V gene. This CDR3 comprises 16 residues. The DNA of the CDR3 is TGTGCCAGCAGCGTAGTTTCTAGCGGGGCAGACAATGAGCAGTTCTTC. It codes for CASSVVSSGADNEQFF.

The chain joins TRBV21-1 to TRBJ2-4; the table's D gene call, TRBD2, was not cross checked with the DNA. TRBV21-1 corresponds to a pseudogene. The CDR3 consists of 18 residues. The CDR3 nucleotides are TGTGCCAGCAGCAAAGCCCCAATCCTAGATCAAGCCAAAAACATTCAGTACTTC. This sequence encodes CASSKAPILDQAKNIQYF.

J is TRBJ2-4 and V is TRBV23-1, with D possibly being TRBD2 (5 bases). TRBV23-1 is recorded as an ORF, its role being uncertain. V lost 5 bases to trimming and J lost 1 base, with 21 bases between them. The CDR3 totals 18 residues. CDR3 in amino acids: CASSRRGRWVLAKNIQYF. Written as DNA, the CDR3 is TGCGCCAGCAGTAGGCGAGGGCGGTGGGTATTGGCCAAAAACATTCAGTACTTC.

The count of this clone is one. CDR3 residues: CACQSGTGFEKLFF. The CDR3 DNA reads TGTGCCTGTCAATCCGGGACAGGGTTTGAAAAACTGTTTTTT. The chain carries TRBV30 and TRBJ1-4; 9 bases fit TRBD1. Trimming cost V 6 bases and J 7 bases; bases outside gene matches: 9. Germline values: CDR1 GTSNPN, CDR2 SVGIG (reference sequence). The CDR3 is 14 residues long.

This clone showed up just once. CDR3 in DNA: TGTGCCAGCAGCTTGGCACCAGGGGGAGCCAACGTCCTGACTTTC. As protein: CASSLAPGGANVLTF. The chain links TRBV5-5 to TRBJ2-6; TRBD1 aligns across 7 bases. After removal of 0 bases from V and 7 bases from J, the junction contained 4 bases not matched to a gene. This CDR3 has 15 residues. Per germline, CDR1 SGHKS and CDR2 YYEKEE (reference sequence).

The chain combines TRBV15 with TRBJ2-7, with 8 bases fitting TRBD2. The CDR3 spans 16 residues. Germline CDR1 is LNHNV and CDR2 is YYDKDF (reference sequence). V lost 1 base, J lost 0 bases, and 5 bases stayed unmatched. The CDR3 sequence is CATSRAGGYDSYEQYF. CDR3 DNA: TGTGCCACCAGCAGAGCGGGAGGGTATGACTCCTACGAGCAGTACTTC. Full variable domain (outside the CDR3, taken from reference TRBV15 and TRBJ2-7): DAMVIQNPRYQVTQFGKPVTLSCSQTLNHNVMYWYQQKSSQAPKLLFHYYDKDFNNEADTPDNFQSRRPNTSFCFLDIRSPGLGDTAMYLCATSRAGGYDSYEQYFGPGTRLTVT.

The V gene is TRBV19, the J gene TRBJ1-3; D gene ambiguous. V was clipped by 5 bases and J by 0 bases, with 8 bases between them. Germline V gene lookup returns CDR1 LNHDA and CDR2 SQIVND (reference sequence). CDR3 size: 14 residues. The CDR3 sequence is CASSLLSSGNTIYF. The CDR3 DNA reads TGTGCCAGTAGTCTACTTTCCTCTGGAAACACCATATATTTT.

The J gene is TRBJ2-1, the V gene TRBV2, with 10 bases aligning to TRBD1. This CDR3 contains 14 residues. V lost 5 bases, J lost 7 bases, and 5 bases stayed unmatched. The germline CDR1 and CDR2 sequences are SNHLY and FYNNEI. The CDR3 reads CASSRDRGGNEQFF. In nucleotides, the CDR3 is TGTGCCAGCAGTCGGGACAGGGGAGGGAATGAGCAGTTCTTC. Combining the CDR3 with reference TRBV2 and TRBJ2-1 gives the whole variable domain EPEVTQTPSHQVTQMGQEVILRCVPISNHLYFYWYRQILGQKVEFLVSFYNNEISEKSEIFDDQFSVERPDGSNFTLKIRSTKLEDSAMYFCASSRDRGGNEQFFGPGTRLTVL.

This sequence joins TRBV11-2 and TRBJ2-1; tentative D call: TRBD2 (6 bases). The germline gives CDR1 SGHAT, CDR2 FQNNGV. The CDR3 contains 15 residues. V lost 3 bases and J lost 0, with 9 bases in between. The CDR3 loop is CASSFSGPSYNEQFF. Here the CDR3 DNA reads TGTGCCAGCAGCTTTAGCGGACCCTCCTACAATGAGCAGTTCTTC.

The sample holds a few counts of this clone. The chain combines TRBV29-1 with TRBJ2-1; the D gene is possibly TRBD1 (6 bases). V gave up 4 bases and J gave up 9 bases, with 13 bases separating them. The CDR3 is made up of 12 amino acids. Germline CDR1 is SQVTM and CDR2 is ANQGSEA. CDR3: CSVGDLGGEQFF. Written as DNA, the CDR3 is TGCAGCGTTGGGGATTTAGGGGGTGAGCAGTTCTTC.

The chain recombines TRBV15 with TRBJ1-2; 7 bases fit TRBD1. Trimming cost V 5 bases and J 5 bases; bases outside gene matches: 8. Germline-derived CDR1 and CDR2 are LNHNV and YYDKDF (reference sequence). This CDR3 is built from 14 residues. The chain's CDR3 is CATSRDTGVYGYTF. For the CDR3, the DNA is TGTGCCACCAGCCGGGATACAGGGGTTTATGGCTACACCTTC.

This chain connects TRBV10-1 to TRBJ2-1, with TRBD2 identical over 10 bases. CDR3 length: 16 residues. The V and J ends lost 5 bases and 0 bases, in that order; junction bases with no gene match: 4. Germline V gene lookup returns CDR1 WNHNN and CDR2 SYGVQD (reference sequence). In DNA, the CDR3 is TGCGCCAGCAGTAGACTAGCGGGCAGCTCCTACAATGAGCAGTTCTTC. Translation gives CASSRLAGSSYNEQFF.